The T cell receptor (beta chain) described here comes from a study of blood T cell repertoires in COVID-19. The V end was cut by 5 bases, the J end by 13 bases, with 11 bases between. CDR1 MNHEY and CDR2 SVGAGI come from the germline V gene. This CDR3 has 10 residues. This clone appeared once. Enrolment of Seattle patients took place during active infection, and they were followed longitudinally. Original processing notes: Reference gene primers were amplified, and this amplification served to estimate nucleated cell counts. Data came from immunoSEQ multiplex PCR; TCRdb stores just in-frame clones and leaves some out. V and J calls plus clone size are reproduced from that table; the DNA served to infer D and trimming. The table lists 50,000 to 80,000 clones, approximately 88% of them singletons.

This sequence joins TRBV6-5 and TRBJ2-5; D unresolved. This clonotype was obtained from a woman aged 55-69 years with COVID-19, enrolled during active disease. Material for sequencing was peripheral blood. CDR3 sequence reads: CASSPSGLYF. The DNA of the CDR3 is TGTGCCAGCAGTCCCTCCGGGTTGTACTTC.